This TCR beta chain was obtained from a study of T cell repertoires in cytomegalovirus infection. TCRdb used MiXCR to reprocess the reads, holding one entry per CDR3 protein. The table lists around 740,000 distinct CDR3 sequences, under 40% of them singletons, with around 2.8% in the top ten. This clonotype was observed a few times. CDR1 and CDR2 from the germline V gene are MNHEY and SVGAGI. The ends lost 2 bases at V and 2 bases at J; junction bases unmatched: 5. The CDR3 is 16 amino acids. The clonotype originates from a human donor in good health (CMV status not recorded). Some clones in this sample may be carry-over from other donors' samples. Sequencing used PBMCs. The chain recombines TRBV6-5 with TRBJ2-4; the match to TRBD2 covers 8 bases. The CDR3 bases are TGTGCCAGCAGTTACGTTCGGGGGGGACCCAAAAACATTCAGTACTTC. Translating gives CASSYVRGGPKNIQYF.